A single sample gave rise to the 11 T cell receptor beta chains below, sequenced in a study of control samples from healthy donors and cancer patients. Sequencing was performed with immunoSEQ multiplex PCR; in TCRdb, only in-frame clones are kept and a portion is missing. Among about 410,000 clones listed, approximately 92% were seen once. The specimen was PBMCs. The origin of the receptors is a man aged 35 to 55 with head and neck cancer.

The chain combines TRBV25-1 with TRBJ1-1; D is uncertain. This CDR3 comprises 14 residues. Trimming removed 2 bases at V and 1 base at J, with 8 bases between. Germline-derived CDR1 and CDR2 are MGHDK and SYGVNS. DNA for the CDR3: TGTGCCAGCAGTGAACCCGGGTCGAACACTGAAGCTTTCTTT. Translated: CASSEPGSNTEAFF.

The chain links TRBV30 to TRBJ1-1; the D gene is possibly TRBD1 (6 bases). Trimming left V 4 bases short and J 10 bases short, with 22 bases between. This CDR3 has 14 residues. Germline lookup yields CDR1 GTSNPN and CDR2 SVGIG (reference sequence). CDR3 nucleotides: TGTGCCTGGATTCGCCGGGACAACCGGTGGGGAGCTTTCTTT. It yields the protein CAWIRRDNRWGAFF.

V usage is TRBV12-1 and J usage is TRBJ2-1; TRBD1, the table's D call, lacks a check against the DNA. TRBV12-1 is labeled a pseudogene. The CDR3 has 15 amino acids. CDR3 nucleotide sequence: TGTGCCAGCAGCTTTAGGGACAGGGGGCTCGATGAGCAGTTCTTC. This sequence encodes CASSFRDRGLDEQFF.

V gene TRBV19 combines with J gene TRBJ2-5; D is undetermined. The CDR3 consists of 13 residues. The ends were cut back, 3 bases at V and 2 bases at J, with 7 bases in the middle. CDR1 and CDR2 from the germline V gene are LNHDA and SQIVND (reference sequence). The CDR3 spells CASSIQVQETQYF. The CDR3 DNA reads TGTGCCAGTAGTATCCAGGTACAAGAGACCCAGTACTTC. The variable domain in full, with the rest retrieved from reference TRBV19 and TRBJ2-5, is DGGITQSPKYLFRKEGQNVTLSCEQNLNHDAMYWYRQDPGQGLRLIYYSQIVNDFQKGDIAEGYSVSREKKESFPLTVTSAQKNPTAFYLCASSIQVQETQYFGPGTRLLVL.

The rearrangement joins TRBV4-1 to TRBJ1-4, with D uncertain. The V end lost 2 bases, the J end lost 7 bases, and 17 bases lay between the germline ends. Germline V gives CDR1 MGHRA, CDR2 YSYEKL. CDR3 size: 16 residues. The CDR3 nucleotides are TGCGCCAGCAGCCAACCCGGTTGGAGGGAAGGTGAAAAACTGTTTTTT. Amino acids: CASSQPGWREGEKLFF.

The gene calls are TRBV5-4 and TRBJ2-7, with a possible D match to TRBD2 (6 bases). The CDR3 extends over 12 amino acids. Trimming removed 3 bases at V and 6 bases at J, with 10 bases between. Germline loops: CDR1 SGHNT, CDR2 YYREEE (reference sequence). The CDR3 loop is CASSSLGGEQYF. In DNA form, the CDR3 reads TGTGCCAGCAGCTCCCTCGGGGGCGAGCAGTACTTC.

The chain employs TRBV9 and TRBJ2-7; weak D call: TRBD2 (6 bases). The germline gives CDR1 SGDLS, CDR2 YYNGEE. V shed 4 bases and J shed 3 bases, with 11 bases lying between them. CDR3 size: 13 residues. The CDR3 spells CASSPTGVYEQYF. In nucleotides, the CDR3 is TGTGCCAGCAGCCCAACGGGGGTCTACGAGCAGTACTTC.

This chain joins TRBV28 and TRBJ2-7; 14 nucleotides agree with TRBD2. Germline loops: CDR1 MDHEN, CDR2 SYDVKM. There are 14 residues in the CDR3. The CDR3 loop reads CAAGGLAGGYEQYF. For the CDR3, the DNA is TGTGCGGCCGGAGGACTAGCGGGAGGCTACGAGCAGTACTTC. Full variable domain (remainder filled in from reference TRBV28 and TRBJ2-7): DVKVTQSSRYLVKRTGEKVFLECVQDMDHENMFWYRQDPGLGLRLIYFSYDVKMKEKGDIPEGYSVSREKKERFSLILESASTNQTSMYLCAAGGLAGGYEQYFGPGTRLTVT.

The chain joins TRBV20-1 to TRBJ2-7, with 8 positions matching TRBD2. The V gene end was trimmed by 3 bases and the J gene end by 4 bases; junction bases not matched to a gene: 2. Per the germline V gene, CDR1 is DFQATT and CDR2 is SNEGSKA (reference sequence). CDR3 size: 12 residues. The CDR3 sequence is CSASLAGYEQYF. The CDR3 DNA is TGCAGTGCTAGTCTAGCGGGTTACGAGCAGTACTTC.

The chain carries TRBV7-3 and TRBJ1-1, with TRBD1 identical over 8 bases. J gave up 1 base and V 3 bases, and 10 bases lay outside the gene matches. There are 17 residues in the CDR3. Germline V gene sequence: CDR1 SGHTA, CDR2 FQGTGA. CDR3: CASSFIRQGARNTEAFF. The CDR3 nucleotides are TGTGCCAGCAGCTTCATTCGTCAGGGGGCTCGGAACACTGAAGCTTTCTTT.

The V call is TRBV30, the J call TRBJ1-5; TRBD1 agrees at 8 bases. Germline V gene data show CDR1 as GTSNPN and CDR2 as SVGIG (reference sequence). V lost 6 bases and J lost 0; bases outside the gene matches: 10. CDR3 size: 16 residues. The DNA of the CDR3 is TGTGCCTGTGACAGGGGCGCTTCCTATAGCAATCAGCCCCAGCATTTT. This codes for CACDRGASYSNQPQHF.